Each of the 2 T cell receptor beta chains below was sequenced from the same sample in a study of T cells in localized non-small cell lung cancer. Data came from immunoSEQ multiplex PCR; TCRdb stores just in-frame clones and leaves some out. The sample includes 1,500 to 2,000 clones, around a quarter seen only once; the top ten take approximately 12%. This material consisted of lung tumor tissue, taken before any cancer treatment. The receptor source for this set is an older female donor with stage II lung adenocarcinoma.

This chain joins TRBV10-3 and TRBJ1-1, with a weak D call TRBD1 (5 bases). From germline, CDR1 is ENHRY and CDR2 SYGVKD. This CDR3 is built from 15 residues. Between the trimmed V and J ends, which lost 0 bases and 6 bases, there was a span of 14 bases. CDR3 sequence reads: CAISESGAGIPEAFF. The CDR3 DNA sequence: TGTGCCATCAGTGAGTCAGGGGCAGGTATTCCTGAAGCTTTCTTT.

This rearrangement joins TRBV6-8 to TRBJ2-1; perhaps TRBD2 as D (5 bases). The CDR3 is made up of 16 amino acids. Trimming removed 4 bases from V and 4 bases from J, with 17 bases in between. CDR1 and CDR2 from the germline V gene are MNHGY and SAAAGT. The CDR3 region is CASSSLIARGYNEQFF. The CDR3, as DNA: TGTGCCAGCAGTTCCTTGATAGCGAGAGGATACAATGAGCAGTTCTTC.